One sample yielded the 21 T cell receptor beta chains listed below, sequenced in a study of shared clonotypes between healthy human individuals. Here immunoSEQ multiplex PCR was the method, and the copy in TCRdb shows in-frame clones only, minus some. Of roughly 2.6 million clones detected, approximately 92% appear once; the ten largest clones hold more than 0.12%. Sequenced sample: naive CD4+ T cells sorted from blood. The subset was: CD45RA+ positively selected. These receptors were taken from a man aged 18 to 29 in good health.

This sequence joins TRBV29-1 and TRBJ1-6, with D hard to call. The CDR3 runs 14 residues. The V and J ends lost 7 bases and 0 bases respectively, with 10 bases between them. Germline loops: CDR1 SQVTM, CDR2 ANQGSEA. This CDR3 is CSARLGSYNSPLHF. The CDR3 region has the DNA TGCAGCGCTAGATTAGGCTCCTATAATTCACCCCTCCACTTT.

The rearrangement uses TRBV12-5 and TRBJ1-3; no clear D gene. CDR3 size: 14 residues. V was shortened by 3 bases and J by 7 bases, with 13 bases between the two germline ends. CDR1 is LGHNT and CDR2 is FRNRAP in the germline V gene. CDR3 loop: CASGLSLLGNTIYF. In DNA, the CDR3 is TGTGCTAGTGGTTTATCCCTGCTAGGGAACACCATATATTTT.

The chain is built from TRBV5-5 and TRBJ1-2; 7 positions match TRBD1. The CDR3 consists of 13 residues. Germline values: CDR1 SGHKS, CDR2 YYEKEE (reference sequence). The V segment lost 6 bases and the J segment 2 bases; nucleotides outside the gene matches: 4. The CDR3 bases are TGTGCCAGCAACCAGGGACAGAACTATGGCTACACCTTC. This encodes CASNQGQNYGYTF. Full variable domain (missing parts from reference TRBV5-5 and TRBJ1-2): DAGVTQSPTHLIKTRGQQVTLRCSPISGHKSVSWYQQVLGQGPQFIFQYYEKEERGRGNFPDRFSARQFPNYSSELNVNALLLGDSALYLCASNQGQNYGYTFGSGTRLTVV.

This chain joins TRBV5-1 and TRBJ1-2; D perhaps matches TRBD1 (5 bases). Germline V CDR1 and CDR2: SGHRS, YFSETQ. This CDR3 contains 17 residues. The V gene lost 4 bases and the J gene lost 1 base, with 20 bases spanning the gap. The DNA for the CDR3 is TGCGCCAGCAGCGCGGCAGGGTCCCCCGACTATAACTATGGCTACACCTTC. Translation gives CASSAAGSPDYNYGYTF.

This clone was observed once. This chain connects TRBV4-1 to TRBJ2-7, with 7 bases identical to TRBD2. Looked up from germline, CDR1 is MGHRA and CDR2 is YSYEKL. The CDR3 is 16 residues long. The J segment lost 1 base and the V segment lost 5 bases, leaving 11 bases of the junction unmatched. The CDR3 nucleotides read TGCGCCAGCAGCTCGGGGGGAGCCGCTTTATCCTACGAGCAGTACTTC. Protein product: CASSSGGAALSYEQYF.

The count of this clone is one. V usage is TRBV5-1 and J usage is TRBJ2-2; 9 bases align to TRBD2. J was trimmed by 1 base and V by 7 bases; bases with no gene match: 5. The germline V gene has CDR1 SGHRS and CDR2 YFSETQ. The CDR3 spans 15 residues. The CDR3 coding sequence is TGCGCCAGCTACCCTAGCGGGATGAACACCGGGGAGCTGTTTTTT. Its protein product is CASYPSGMNTGELFF. Based on the CDR3 plus reference TRBV5-1 and TRBJ2-2, the full variable domain is KAGVTQTPRYLIKTRGQQVTLSCSPISGHRSVSWYQQTPGQGLQFLFEYFSETQRNKGNFPGRFSGRQFSNSRSEMNVSTLELGDSALYLCASYPSGMNTGELFFGEGSRLTVL.

The V gene is TRBV5-1, the J gene TRBJ2-5, with 7 bases that match TRBD2. V shed 4 bases and J 2 bases; nucleotides not matched to a gene: 5. The CDR3 is 14 residues long. Germline assignment: CDR1 SGHRS and CDR2 YFSETQ. This CDR3 is CASSPGTKQETQYF. DNA for the CDR3: TGCGCCAGCAGCCCCGGGACTAAACAAGAGACCCAGTACTTC.

This chain links TRBV20-1 with TRBJ2-1; D is undetermined. This CDR3 comprises 11 residues. Trimming took off 5 bases at V and 7 bases at J, with 9 bases between the two ends. Germline V lookup: CDR1 DFQATT, CDR2 SNEGSKA (reference sequence). As DNA, the CDR3 is TGCAGTGCTCTTGGACGGAATGAGCAGTTCTTC. The encoded protein is CSALGRNEQFF.

The V gene is TRBV28, the J gene TRBJ1-2, with 7 bases that match TRBD1. Germline V CDR1 and CDR2: MDHEN, SYDVKM. The CDR3 consists of 13 residues. V trimming: 10 bases; J trimming: 7 bases; junction bases outside the gene matches: 12. The CDR3 is CAIRQGKGGGYTF. CDR3 nucleotides: TGTGCCATCCGACAGGGAAAGGGTGGTGGCTACACCTTC.

The chain couples TRBV5-1 to TRBJ2-2, with 8 bases fitting TRBD1. The germline V gene has CDR1 SGHRS and CDR2 YFSETQ. Losses at the gene ends were 3 bases for V and 3 bases for J; bases not matched to a gene: 4. The CDR3 extends over 15 amino acids. CDR3 in amino acids: CASSWTGFDTGELFF. CDR3 sequence (DNA): TGCGCCAGCAGCTGGACAGGGTTTGACACCGGGGAGCTGTTTTTT.

The CDR3 DNA is TGTGCCTGGAGGGACAGCCCGTACCAAGAGACCCAGTACTTC. This sequence encodes CAWRDSPYQETQYF. The V and J genes are TRBV30 and TRBJ2-5; D might be TRBD1 (6 bases). V lost 3 bases to trimming and J lost 0 bases, with 11 bases between them. Germline V lookup: CDR1 GTSNPN, CDR2 SVGIG (reference sequence). The length of the CDR3 is 14 residues.

The V and J genes are TRBV30 and TRBJ1-2, with D possibly TRBD1 on 6 matching bases. Trimming left V 3 bases short and J 8 bases short, with 19 bases between. This CDR3 region has 14 residues. Germline V gene sequence: CDR1 GTSNPN, CDR2 SVGIG (reference sequence). The CDR3 nucleotides read TGTGCCTGGAGACCTAACAGGGTGGCGGTCGGCTACACCTTC. This codes for CAWRPNRVAVGYTF.

The chain couples TRBV6-1 to TRBJ2-7; 9 nucleotides align to TRBD2. The junction had 6 bases not matched to a gene; V was cut back by 6 bases and J by 3 bases. The CDR3 runs 14 residues. CDR1 is MNHNS, CDR2 SASEGT, per germline. The CDR3 DNA reads as TGTGCCAGCAGCCTGACTAGCGGACACTACGAGCAGTACTTC. It codes for CASSLTSGHYEQYF.

Remarks on this clone: The sample carries other DNA sequences with the same CDR3. The chain combines TRBV7-2 with TRBJ1-5; D possibly corresponds to TRBD1 (5 bases). V was clipped by 1 base and J by 4 bases, with 8 bases between them. The CDR3 has 14 residues. Per the germline V gene, CDR1 is SGHTA and CDR2 is FQGNSA. CDR3 amino acids: CASSLDPGNQPQHF. The CDR3 DNA reads as TGTGCCAGCAGCTTAGATCCAGGGAATCAGCCCCAGCATTTT.

This rearrangement joins TRBV2 to TRBJ2-4; D possibly matches TRBD1 or TRBD2 (5 bases each). The CDR3 runs 15 residues. Trimming removed 3 bases from V and 0 bases from J, with 9 bases in between. Germline lookup yields CDR1 SNHLY and CDR2 FYNNEI. In DNA form, the CDR3 reads TGTGCCAGCAGTGACAGGGAGATAGCCAAAAACATTCAGTACTTC. It yields the protein CASSDREIAKNIQYF.

The J gene is TRBJ2-7, the V gene TRBV30, with 7 bases identical to TRBD2. V lost 1 base, J lost 5 bases, and 8 bases stayed unmatched. The germline V gene has CDR1 GTSNPN and CDR2 SVGIG (reference sequence). The CDR3 is 14 amino acids. CDR3 sequence: CAWSAIIGGDEQYF. The CDR3 DNA is TGTGCCTGGAGTGCCATAATTGGGGGGGACGAGCAGTACTTC.

This clone was detected once. The rearrangement uses TRBV6-5 and TRBJ2-7; no clear D gene. Looked up from germline, CDR1 is MNHEY and CDR2 is SVGAGI. V gave up 6 bases and J gave up 2 bases, with 14 bases separating them. There are 14 residues in the CDR3. CDR3 in DNA: TGTGCCAGCAGCCGGGCCCCGGGCCCCTACGAGCAGTACTTC. It yields the protein CASSRAPGPYEQYF.

This clone showed up just once. Distinct nucleotide sequences in the sample also encode this CDR3. The chain couples TRBV30 to TRBJ1-2, with D unresolved. The CDR3 contains 13 residues. Trimming shortened V by 0 bases and J by 3 bases, and 8 bases separated the two germline ends. Germline lookup yields CDR1 GTSNPN and CDR2 SVGIG (reference sequence). CDR3 protein: CAWSVRRDYGYTF. In nucleotides, the CDR3 is TGTGCCTGGAGTGTACGAAGGGACTATGGCTACACCTTC.

This rearrangement joins TRBV6-1 to TRBJ1-2, with D possibly matching TRBD1 (5 bases). This CDR3 comprises 15 residues. V lost 3 bases, J lost 0 bases, and 11 bases lay in between. Germline V gene sequence: CDR1 MNHNS, CDR2 SASEGT. The DNA for the CDR3 is TGTGCCAGCAGTGACCACAGGCCAGCTAACTATGGCTACACCTTC. This sequence encodes CASSDHRPANYGYTF.

V gene TRBV10-3 combines with J gene TRBJ1-5, with 7 bases aligning to TRBD1. CDR3 length equals 15 residues. Germline V lookup: CDR1 ENHRY, CDR2 SYGVKD. With V trimmed by 6 bases and J by 0 bases, 5 bases remained unmatched. CDR3: CAISLTGSSNQPQHF. Written as DNA, the CDR3 is TGTGCCATCAGCTTGACAGGGTCTAGCAATCAGCCCCAGCATTTT.

The CDR3 loop is CASSFTDRRLARLEEQYF. Written as DNA, the CDR3 is TGCGCCAGCAGTTTTACTGACAGGCGATTAGCCCGACTAGAAGAGCAGTACTTC. J is TRBJ2-7 and V is TRBV5-1; D possibly matches TRBD1 or TRBD2 (6 bases each). The CDR3 spans 18 residues. Germline V gene data show CDR1 as SGHRS and CDR2 as YFSETQ. V lost 5 bases to trimming and J lost 7 bases, with 31 bases between them.